This section outlines one TCR beta chain sequence together with its context. As yet, its antigen is unknown. Each sample's cDNA came from eight separate reactions. Reprocessing the 5' RACE reads, TCRdb reports a single entry for every CDR3 protein and omits DNA. The sample has 420,000 or so distinct CDR3 sequences. This sample is part of a study of monozygotic twins with inflammatory bowel disease. The template was total RNA from whole blood, with no T cell sorting. Study-level points and caveats: The analysis failed to separate different T cell subtypes. IBD patients exhibited fewer clonotypes shared with other individuals than healthy twins, particularly with disease activity.

This CDR3 is built from 13 residues. Germline values: CDR1 DFQATT, CDR2 SNEGSKA (reference sequence). Specimen: blood. The sequence was obtained from a human donor with ulcerative colitis or Crohn's disease, or a healthy co-twin of an affected twin (not recorded which). The chain recombines TRBV20-1 with TRBJ2-7. CDR3 protein: CSALTALGYEQYF.